This TCR beta chain was found in a study of blood T cells in healthy people across ages. Across the study: About one barcoded beta molecule per two T cells was captured by template switching.

General study findings and limits: Calculation of diversity from one million T cells yielded estimates considered to be underestimates. Correlation between TCR beta diversity and naive T cell percentage was strong.

This clonotype has more than one count but fewer than ten. Its antigen is as yet unknown. Primers used in a second PCR of about 7 to 12 cycles were a sample-barcoded 5' primer and a J-beta primer mix. Every sample gave at least 2.5 million paired-end reads containing CDR3. TCRdb re-analysed the 5' RACE reads in MiXCR, keeping a single row per CDR3 protein. Of more than 650,000 distinct CDR3 sequences in the sample, approximately 21% were seen once. Germline V lookup: CDR1 SQVTM, CDR2 ANQGSEA. V lost 7 bases to trimming and J lost 12 bases, with 18 bases between them. The CDR3 spans 11 residues. The specimen sequenced was blood. The source of this sequence is a man between 65 and 85 years old in good health. The J gene is TRBJ1-1, the V gene TRBV29-1, with D possibly matching TRBD1 (6 bases). The CDR3 DNA is TGCAGCGCCGAGGACAGATTGGGACCTTTCTTT. Encoded protein: CSAEDRLGPFF.